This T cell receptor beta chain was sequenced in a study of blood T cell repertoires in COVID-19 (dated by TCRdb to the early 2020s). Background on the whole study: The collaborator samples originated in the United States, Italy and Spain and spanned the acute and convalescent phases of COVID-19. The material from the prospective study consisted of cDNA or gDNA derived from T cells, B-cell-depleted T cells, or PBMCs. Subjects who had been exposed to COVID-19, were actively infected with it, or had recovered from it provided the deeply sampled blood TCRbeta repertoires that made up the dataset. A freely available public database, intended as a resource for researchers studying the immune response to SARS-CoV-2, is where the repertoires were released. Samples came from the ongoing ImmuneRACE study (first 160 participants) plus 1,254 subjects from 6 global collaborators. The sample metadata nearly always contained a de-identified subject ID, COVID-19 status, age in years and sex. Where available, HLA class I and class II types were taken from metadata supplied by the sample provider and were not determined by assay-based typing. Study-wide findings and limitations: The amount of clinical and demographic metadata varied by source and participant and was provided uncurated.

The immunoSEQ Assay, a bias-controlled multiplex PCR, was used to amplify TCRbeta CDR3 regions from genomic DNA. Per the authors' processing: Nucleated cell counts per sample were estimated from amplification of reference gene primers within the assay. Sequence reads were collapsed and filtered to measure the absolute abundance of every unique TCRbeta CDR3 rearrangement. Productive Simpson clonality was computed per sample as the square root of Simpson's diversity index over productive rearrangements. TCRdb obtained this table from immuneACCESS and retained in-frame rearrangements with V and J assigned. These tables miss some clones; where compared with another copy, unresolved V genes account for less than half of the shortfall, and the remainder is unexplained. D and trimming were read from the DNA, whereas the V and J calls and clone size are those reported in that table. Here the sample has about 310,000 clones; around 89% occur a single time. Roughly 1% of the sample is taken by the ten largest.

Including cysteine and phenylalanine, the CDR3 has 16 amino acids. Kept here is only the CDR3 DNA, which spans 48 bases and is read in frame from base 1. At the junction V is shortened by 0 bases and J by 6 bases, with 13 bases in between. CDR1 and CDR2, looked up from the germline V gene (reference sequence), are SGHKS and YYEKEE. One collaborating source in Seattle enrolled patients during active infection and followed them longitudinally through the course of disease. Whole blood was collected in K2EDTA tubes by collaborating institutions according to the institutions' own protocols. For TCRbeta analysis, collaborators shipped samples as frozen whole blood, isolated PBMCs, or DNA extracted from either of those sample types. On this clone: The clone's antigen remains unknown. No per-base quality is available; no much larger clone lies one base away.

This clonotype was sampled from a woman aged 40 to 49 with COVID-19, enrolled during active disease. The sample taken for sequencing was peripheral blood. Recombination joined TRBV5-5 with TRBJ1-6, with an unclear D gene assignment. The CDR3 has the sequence CASSLGGGIPNSPLHF. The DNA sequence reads TGTGCCAGCAGCTTGGGAGGAGGGATCCCTAATTCACCCCTCCACTTT. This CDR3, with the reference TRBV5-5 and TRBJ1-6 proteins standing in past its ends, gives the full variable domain DAGVTQSPTHLIKTRGQQVTLRCSPISGHKSVSWYQQVLGQGPQFIFQYYEKEERGRGNFPDRFSARQFPNYSSELNVNALLLGDSALYLCASSLGGGIPNSPLHFGNGTRLTVT.